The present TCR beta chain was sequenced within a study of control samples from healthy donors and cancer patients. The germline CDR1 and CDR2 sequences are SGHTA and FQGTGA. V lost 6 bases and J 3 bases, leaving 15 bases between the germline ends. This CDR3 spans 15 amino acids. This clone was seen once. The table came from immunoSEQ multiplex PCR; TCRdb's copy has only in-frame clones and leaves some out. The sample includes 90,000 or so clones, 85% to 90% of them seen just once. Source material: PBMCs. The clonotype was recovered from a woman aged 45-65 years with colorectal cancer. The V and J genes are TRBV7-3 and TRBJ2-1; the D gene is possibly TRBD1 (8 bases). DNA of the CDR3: TGTGCCAGCAGTCTGACAGGGGAGGGCTACAATGAGCAGTTCTTC. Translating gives CASSLTGEGYNEQFF.